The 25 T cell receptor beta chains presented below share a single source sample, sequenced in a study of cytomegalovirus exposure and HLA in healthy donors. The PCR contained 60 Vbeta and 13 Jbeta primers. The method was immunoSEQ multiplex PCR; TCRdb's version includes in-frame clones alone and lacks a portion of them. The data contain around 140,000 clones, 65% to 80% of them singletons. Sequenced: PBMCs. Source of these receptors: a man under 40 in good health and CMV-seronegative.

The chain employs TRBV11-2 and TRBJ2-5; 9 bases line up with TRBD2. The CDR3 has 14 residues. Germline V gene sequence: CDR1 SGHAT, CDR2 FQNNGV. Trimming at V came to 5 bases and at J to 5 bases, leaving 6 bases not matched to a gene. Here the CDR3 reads CASSPRLAAETQYF. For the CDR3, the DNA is TGTGCCAGCAGCCCCAGACTAGCGGCGGAGACCCAGTACTTC.

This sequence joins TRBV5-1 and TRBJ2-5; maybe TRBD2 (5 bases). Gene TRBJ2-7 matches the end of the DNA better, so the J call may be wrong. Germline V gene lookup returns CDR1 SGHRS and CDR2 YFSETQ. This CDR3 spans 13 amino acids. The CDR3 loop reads CASRRLPEGEQYF. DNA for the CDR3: TGCGCCAGCAGAAGGCTACCCGAGGGCGAGCAGTACTTC.

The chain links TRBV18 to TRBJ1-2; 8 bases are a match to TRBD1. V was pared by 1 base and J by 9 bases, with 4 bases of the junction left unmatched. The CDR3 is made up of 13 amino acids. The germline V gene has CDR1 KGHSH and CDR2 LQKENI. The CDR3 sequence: CASSPQDRASYTF. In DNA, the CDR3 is TGTGCCAGCTCACCACAGGACAGGGCCAGCTACACCTTC. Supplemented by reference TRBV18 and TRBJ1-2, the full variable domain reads NAGVMQNPRHLVRRRGQEARLRCSPMKGHSHVYWYRQLPEEGLKFMVYLQKENIIDESGMPKERFSAEFPKEGPSILRIQQVVRGDSAAYFCASSPQDRASYTFGSGTRLTVV.

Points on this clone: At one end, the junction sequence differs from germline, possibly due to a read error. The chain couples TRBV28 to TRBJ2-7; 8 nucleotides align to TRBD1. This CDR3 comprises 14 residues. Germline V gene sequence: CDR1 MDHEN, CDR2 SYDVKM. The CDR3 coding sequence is TGTGCCAGCACAGGGACAGGAACCTCCCACGAGCAGTACTTC. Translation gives CASTGTGTSHEQYF. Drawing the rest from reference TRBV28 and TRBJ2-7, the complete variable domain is DVKVTQSSRYLVKRTGEKVFLECVQDMDHENMFWYRQDPGLGLRLIYFSYDVKMKEKGDIPEGYSVSREKKERFSLILESASTNQTSMYLCASTGTGTSHEQYFGPGTRLTVT.

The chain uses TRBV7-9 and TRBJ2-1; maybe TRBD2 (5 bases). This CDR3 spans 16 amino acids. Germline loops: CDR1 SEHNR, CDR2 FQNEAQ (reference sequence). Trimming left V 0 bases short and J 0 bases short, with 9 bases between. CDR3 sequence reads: CASSLAGGRSYNEQFF. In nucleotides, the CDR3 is TGTGCCAGCAGCTTAGCCGGCGGGCGCTCCTACAATGAGCAGTTCTTC. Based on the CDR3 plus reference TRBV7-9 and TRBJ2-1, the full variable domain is DTGVSQNPRHKITKRGQNVTFRCDPISEHNRLYWYRQTLGQGPEFLTYFQNEAQLEKSRLLSDRFSAERPKGSFSTLEIQRTEQGDSAMYLCASSLAGGRSYNEQFFGPGTRLTVL.

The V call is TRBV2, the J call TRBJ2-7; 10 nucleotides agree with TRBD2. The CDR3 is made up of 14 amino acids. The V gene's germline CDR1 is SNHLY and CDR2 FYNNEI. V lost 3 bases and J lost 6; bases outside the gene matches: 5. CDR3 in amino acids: CASSDLAGAAEQYF. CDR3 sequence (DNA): TGTGCCAGCAGTGATCTAGCGGGAGCTGCCGAGCAGTACTTC. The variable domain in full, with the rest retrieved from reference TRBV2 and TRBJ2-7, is EPEVTQTPSHQVTQMGQEVILRCVPISNHLYFYWYRQILGQKVEFLVSFYNNEISEKSEIFDDQFSVERPDGSNFTLKIRSTKLEDSAMYFCASSDLAGAAEQYFGPGTRLTVT.

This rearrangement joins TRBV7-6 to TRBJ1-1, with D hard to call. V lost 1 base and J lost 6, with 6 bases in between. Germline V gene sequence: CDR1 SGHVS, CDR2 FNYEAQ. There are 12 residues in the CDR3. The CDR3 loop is CASSLGFAEAFF. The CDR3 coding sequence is TGTGCCAGCAGCTTAGGTTTCGCTGAAGCTTTCTTT.

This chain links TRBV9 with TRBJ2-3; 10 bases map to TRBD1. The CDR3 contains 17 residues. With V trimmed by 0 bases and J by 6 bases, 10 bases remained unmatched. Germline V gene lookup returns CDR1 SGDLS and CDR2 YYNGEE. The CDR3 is CASSVEGTGAMRDTQYF. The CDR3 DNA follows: TGTGCCAGCAGCGTAGAGGGGACAGGGGCGATGAGGGATACGCAGTATTTT. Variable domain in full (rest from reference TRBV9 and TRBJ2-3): DSGVTQTPKHLITATGQRVTLRCSPRSGDLSVYWYQQSLDQGLQFLIQYYNGEERAKGNILERFSAQQFPDLHSELNLSSLELGDSALYFCASSVEGTGAMRDTQYFGPGTRLTVL.

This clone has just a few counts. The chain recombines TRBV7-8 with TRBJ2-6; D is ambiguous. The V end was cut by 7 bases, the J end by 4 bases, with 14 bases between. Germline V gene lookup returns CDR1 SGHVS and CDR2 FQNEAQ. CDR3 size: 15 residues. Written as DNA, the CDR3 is TGTGCCAGCATGGTCTCGGCCGGGGGGGCCAACGTCCTGACTTTC. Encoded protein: CASMVSAGGANVLTF.

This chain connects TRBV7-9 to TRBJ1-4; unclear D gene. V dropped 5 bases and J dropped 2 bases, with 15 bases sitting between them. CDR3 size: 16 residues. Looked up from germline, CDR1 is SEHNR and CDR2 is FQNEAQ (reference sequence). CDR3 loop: CASSHPRGITNEKLFF. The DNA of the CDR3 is TGTGCCAGCAGCCATCCACGAGGGATCACTAATGAAAAACTGTTTTTT.

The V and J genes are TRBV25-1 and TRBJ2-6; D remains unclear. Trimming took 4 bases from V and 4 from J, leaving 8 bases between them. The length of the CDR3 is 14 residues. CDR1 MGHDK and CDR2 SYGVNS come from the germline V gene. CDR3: CASSVTRGANVLTF. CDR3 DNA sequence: TGTGCCAGCAGTGTTACGAGGGGGGCCAACGTCCTGACTTTC.

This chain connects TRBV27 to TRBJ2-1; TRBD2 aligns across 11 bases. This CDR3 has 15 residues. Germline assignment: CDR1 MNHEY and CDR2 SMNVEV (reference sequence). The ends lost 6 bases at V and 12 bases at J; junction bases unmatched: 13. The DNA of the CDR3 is TGTGCCAGCAGCCTTTACATGACTAGCGGGATTGGGCAGTTCTTC. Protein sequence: CASSLYMTSGIGQFF.

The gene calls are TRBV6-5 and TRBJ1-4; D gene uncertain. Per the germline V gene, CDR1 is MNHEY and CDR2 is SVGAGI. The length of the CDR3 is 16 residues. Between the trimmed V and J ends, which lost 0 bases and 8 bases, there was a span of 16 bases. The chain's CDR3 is CASSYSLATGGEKLFF. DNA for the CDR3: TGTGCCAGCAGTTACTCTCTGGCAACCGGAGGGGAAAAACTGTTTTTT.

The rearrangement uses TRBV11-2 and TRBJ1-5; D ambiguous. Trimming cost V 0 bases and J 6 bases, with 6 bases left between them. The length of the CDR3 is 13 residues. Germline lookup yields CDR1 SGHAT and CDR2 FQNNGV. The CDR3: CASSLDPGQPQHF. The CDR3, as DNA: TGTGCCAGCAGCTTAGATCCGGGTCAGCCCCAGCATTTT.

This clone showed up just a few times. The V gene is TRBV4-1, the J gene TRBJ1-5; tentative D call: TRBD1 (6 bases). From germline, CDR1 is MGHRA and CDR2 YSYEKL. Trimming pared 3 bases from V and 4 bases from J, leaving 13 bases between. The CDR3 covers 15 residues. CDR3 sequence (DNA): TGCGCCAGCAGCCACCTGGACAGCCAGAATCAGCCCCAGCATTTT. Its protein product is CASSHLDSQNQPQHF.

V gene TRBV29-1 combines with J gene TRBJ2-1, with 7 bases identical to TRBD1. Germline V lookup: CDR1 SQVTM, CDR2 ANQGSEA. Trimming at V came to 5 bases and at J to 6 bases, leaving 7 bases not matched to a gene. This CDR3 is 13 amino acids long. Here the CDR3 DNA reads TGCAGCGTTCCCCAGGGGGTTTCCAATGAGCAGTTCTTC. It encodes CSVPQGVSNEQFF.

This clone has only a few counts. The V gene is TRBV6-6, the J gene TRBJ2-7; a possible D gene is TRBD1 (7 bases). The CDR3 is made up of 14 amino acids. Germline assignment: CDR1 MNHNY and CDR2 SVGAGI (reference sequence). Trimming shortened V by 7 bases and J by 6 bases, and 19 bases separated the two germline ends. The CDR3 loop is CASNPRRGLGEQYF. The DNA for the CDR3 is TGTGCCAGCAACCCTAGGAGGGGGCTGGGCGAGCAGTACTTC.

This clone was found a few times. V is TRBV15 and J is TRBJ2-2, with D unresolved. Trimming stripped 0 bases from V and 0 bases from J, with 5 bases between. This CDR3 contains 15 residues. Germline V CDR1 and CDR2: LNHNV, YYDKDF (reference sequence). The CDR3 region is CATSRDIANTGELFF. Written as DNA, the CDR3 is TGTGCCACCAGCAGAGATATCGCGAACACCGGGGAGCTGTTTTTT.

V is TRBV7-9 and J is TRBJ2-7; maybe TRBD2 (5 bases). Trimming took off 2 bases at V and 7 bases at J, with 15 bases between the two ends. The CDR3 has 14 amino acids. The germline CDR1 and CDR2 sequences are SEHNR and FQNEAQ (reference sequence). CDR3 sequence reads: CASSLLGAQEEQYF. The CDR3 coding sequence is TGTGCCAGCAGCTTATTGGGAGCCCAGGAGGAGCAGTACTTC.

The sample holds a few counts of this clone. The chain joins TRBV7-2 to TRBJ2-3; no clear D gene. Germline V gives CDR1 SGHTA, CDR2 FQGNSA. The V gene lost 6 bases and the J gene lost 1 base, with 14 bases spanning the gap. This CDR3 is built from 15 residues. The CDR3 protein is CASRLMGLGTDTQYF. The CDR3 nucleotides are TGTGCCAGCAGACTAATGGGTCTCGGCACAGATACGCAGTATTTT. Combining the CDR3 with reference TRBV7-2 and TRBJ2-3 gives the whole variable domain GAGVSQSPSNKVTEKGKDVELRCDPISGHTALYWYRQSLGQGLEFLIYFQGNSAPDKSGLPSDRFSAERTGGSVSTLTIQRTQQEDSAVYLCASRLMGLGTDTQYFGPGTRLTVL.

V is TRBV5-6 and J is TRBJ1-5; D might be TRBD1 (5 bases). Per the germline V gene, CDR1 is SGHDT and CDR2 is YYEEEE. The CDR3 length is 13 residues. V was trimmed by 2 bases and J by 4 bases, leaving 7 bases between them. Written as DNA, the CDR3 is TGTGCCAGCAGCTTTGGGGGGAATCAGCCCCAGCATTTT. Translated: CASSFGGNQPQHF.

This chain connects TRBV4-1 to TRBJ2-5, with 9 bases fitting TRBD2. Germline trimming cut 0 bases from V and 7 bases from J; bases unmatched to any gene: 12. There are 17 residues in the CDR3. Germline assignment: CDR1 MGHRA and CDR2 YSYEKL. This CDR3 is CASSQDFSGSRKSTQYF. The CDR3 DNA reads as TGCGCCAGCAGCCAAGATTTTAGCGGGAGTCGGAAATCGACCCAGTACTTC.

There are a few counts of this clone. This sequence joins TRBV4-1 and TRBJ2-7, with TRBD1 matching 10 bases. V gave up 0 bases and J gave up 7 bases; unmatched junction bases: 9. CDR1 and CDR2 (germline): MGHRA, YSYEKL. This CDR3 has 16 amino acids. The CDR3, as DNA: TGCGCCAGCAGCCAAGAACCGGGACAGGGGTTAAGGGAGCAGTACTTC. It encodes CASSQEPGQGLREQYF.

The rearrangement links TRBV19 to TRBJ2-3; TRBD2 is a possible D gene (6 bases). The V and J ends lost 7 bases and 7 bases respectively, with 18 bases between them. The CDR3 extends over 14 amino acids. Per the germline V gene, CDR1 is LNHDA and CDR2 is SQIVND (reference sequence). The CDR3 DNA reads TGTGCCAGTACCAAGGGAGCGGGTGGCAATACGCAGTATTTT. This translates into CASTKGAGGNTQYF.

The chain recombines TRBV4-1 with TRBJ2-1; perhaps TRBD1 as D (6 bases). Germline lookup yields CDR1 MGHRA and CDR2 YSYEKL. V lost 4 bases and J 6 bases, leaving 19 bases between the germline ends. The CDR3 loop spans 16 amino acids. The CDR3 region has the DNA TGCGCCAGCAGCCTACCGGGCAGGGGAATGGGCAATGAGCAGTTCTTC. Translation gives CASSLPGRGMGNEQFF.